This TCR beta chain was observed in a study of cytomegalovirus exposure and HLA in healthy donors. Study-level information: The 120 million or so unique TCR beta sequences, from 150 million to 200 million T cells, were found by an earlier analysis. Within an early data release were about 85 million unique TCRs drawn from HLA-typed donors.

Germline CDR1 reads SGHTA; CDR2 reads FQGNSA. The length of the CDR3 is 14 residues. J lost 9 bases, V lost 1 base, and 6 bases had no gene match. Broader study findings: Several top significant clusters appeared, in a later analysis, to be linked to common viral pathogens.

At sampling all donors were nominally healthy, likely with unrecorded immune exposures. The PCR employed 60 Vbeta primers together with 13 Jbeta primers. The repertoire was sequenced with immunoSEQ multiplex PCR; TCRdb's copy has only in-frame clones and lacks some. This table holds around 140,000 clones, approximately 80% found once. On this clone: Its antigen remains unknown.

This TCR was recovered from a man between 50 and 59 years old in good health and CMV-seronegative. Sequencing used PBMCs. V usage is TRBV7-2 and J usage is TRBJ2-5; 9 bases are shared with TRBD2. This CDR3 reads CASSLDSGGKAQYF. The CDR3 DNA follows: TGTGCCAGCAGCTTAGATAGCGGGGGAAAGGCCCAGTACTTC.